The 6 T cell receptor beta chains below come from one sample, sequenced in a study of cytotoxic CD8 clonotypes in ibrutinib-treated CLL (dated by TCRdb to the early 2020s). Libraries came from the immunoSEQ multiplex PCR assay. TCRdb retrieved this table from immuneACCESS and kept in-frame rearrangements only. Not all clones are present; in checked studies, unresolved V genes account for under half, and no reason is known for the remainder. In all, the sample holds 110,000 to 150,000 clones, and about three quarters of those were seen once. Of the sample, 5% to 5.5% falls within the top ten clones. The sample's time point label, in plain terms: approximately 2 years on ibrutinib. The sample here was PBMCs, taken after 24 months of ibrutinib treatment. The receptors were sampled from a human donor with chronic lymphocytic leukemia.

The chain couples TRBV7-2 to TRBJ1-6; D may be TRBD1 (5 bases). The CDR3 is 13 residues long. Germline-derived CDR1 and CDR2 are SGHTA and FQGNSA. Deletions cut 5 bases from V and 8 bases from J, with 10 bases between. CDR3 region: CASSRQPDSPLHF. In DNA, the CDR3 is TGTGCCAGCAGCCGACAGCCGGATTCACCCCTCCACTTT.

The chain has TRBV5-1 and TRBJ1-1; D unresolved. V dropped 1 base and J dropped 1 base, with 8 bases sitting between them. Germline CDR1 and CDR2: SGHRS and YFSETQ. The CDR3 sequence is 14 residues long. The CDR3 sequence is CASSLTHQNTEAFF. CDR3 nucleotides: TGCGCCAGCAGCTTGACACACCAGAACACTGAAGCTTTCTTT. The variable domain in full, with the rest retrieved from reference TRBV5-1 and TRBJ1-1, is KAGVTQTPRYLIKTRGQQVTLSCSPISGHRSVSWYQQTPGQGLQFLFEYFSETQRNKGNFPGRFSGRQFSNSRSEMNVSTLELGDSALYLCASSLTHQNTEAFFGQGTRLTVV.

The rearrangement links TRBV6-1 to TRBJ2-1, with TRBD2 matching over 12 bases. This CDR3 has 15 amino acids. The J segment lost 1 base and the V segment lost 7 bases, leaving 2 bases of the junction unmatched. From germline, CDR1 is MNHNS and CDR2 SASEGT. CDR3 in DNA: TGTGCCAGCAACCTAGCGGGGGGGTCCTACAATGAGCAGTTCTTC. This encodes CASNLAGGSYNEQFF.

This clone has a single count. The chain recombines TRBV6-1 with TRBJ1-2, with D tentatively TRBD1 (5 bases). CDR1 is MNHNS, CDR2 SASEGT, per germline. The CDR3 consists of 14 residues. V gave up 6 bases and J gave up 7 bases, with 18 bases separating them. The CDR3 loop reads CASSPKWGKGGYTF. DNA of the CDR3: TGTGCCAGCAGCCCCAAGTGGGGGAAAGGTGGCTACACCTTC.

V and J are TRBV7-2 and TRBJ2-1; 8 bases map to TRBD1. J gave up 3 bases and V 0 bases, and 4 bases lay outside the gene matches. CDR1 is SGHTA, CDR2 FQGNSA, per germline. CDR3 length equals 16 residues. CDR3 in DNA: TGTGCCAGCAGCTTAGCCGGACAGGGTGGCTACAATGAGCAGTTCTTC. As protein: CASSLAGQGGYNEQFF.

This clone was seen repeatedly, ten times or more. Within the sample, other DNA sequences also encode this same CDR3. The V and J genes are TRBV27 and TRBJ2-1; 7 positions match TRBD1. Germline V gene sequence: CDR1 MNHEY, CDR2 SMNVEV (reference sequence). Trimming removed 5 bases from V and 0 bases from J; junction bases left unmatched: 4. The CDR3 consists of 15 residues. CDR3 amino acids: CASSPRTGSYNEQFF. CDR3 bases: TGTGCCAGCAGTCCACGGACAGGCTCCTACAATGAGCAGTTCTTC.